This T cell receptor beta chain was identified in a study of blood T cells in healthy people across ages (dated by TCRdb to the mid-2010s). About the investigation overall: In model experiments, template switching captured about one uniquely barcoded TCR beta cDNA molecule for every two T cells. To track age-related changes in TCR beta repertoire diversity, the study relied on deep sequencing normalized with unique cDNA molecular identifiers. The donors were divided into four age groups: young (average roughly 15 years), middle-aged (roughly 42), aged (approximately 62) and long-lived (82). To avoid experimental bias, donors of different ages were distributed randomly across sequencing lanes. The study analyzed two additional independent replicas of 1 million unique cDNA reads from the same blood draw for two donors, one aged 18 to 30 and one aged 80 or older.

V is shortened by 8 bases, J by 4 bases, and the region joining them spans 12 bases. The CDR3, cysteine through phenylalanine, is 12 amino acids long. Of the read, only the CDR3 DNA is kept; its 36 bases are in frame from base 1. The CDR1 and CDR2 encoded by the germline V gene (reference sequence) are DFQATT and SNEGSKA. Of note for this clonotype: The antigen it recognizes is unknown. No base-level quality is on record; no much larger clone is a single base apart.

The library was generated by 5' RACE. Sequencer: Illumina HiSeq 2500. The second PCR ran for roughly 7 to 11 cycles and used a J-beta primer mix along with a sample-barcoded 5' primer. A template-switch 5' adaptor carrying 12 random nucleotides introduced a unique molecular identifier onto each TCR beta cDNA molecule. Each sample yielded at least 2.5 million CDR3-containing paired-end reads. The Mint cDNA synthesis kit, primed by a TRBC-specific oligonucleotide, was used to synthesize first-strand cDNA from all RNA. After uracil-DNA glycosylase treatment, a first 18-cycle PCR used universal primers M1SS and BC2_uni_R on all cDNA. The published analysis was carried out like this. Normalization of each sample was performed by random selection of 1 million high-quality reads, each carrying a distinct molecular identifier. Reads with shared molecular identifiers were discarded instead of being binned into consensus sequences. MiTCR, with a Q25 quality threshold and the strictest error-elimination algorithm, was used for CDR3 identification, clonotype clustering and error correction. Lower-bound total TCR beta diversity was estimated with a nonparametric unseen species model using Euler transformation. TCRdb reanalyzed the raw reads on its own, using fastp at Q25 for trimming and MiXCR for clone calling, and kept in-frame beta chains. Each entry merges the rows of one CDR3 protein and shows their most common DNA and genes. TCRdb assigned the V and J calls; the authors' analysis was not used. This sample holds roughly 2 million distinct CDR3 sequences; just under 50% were observed only once. The ten largest clones add up to approximately 2.1% of the sample.

Systemically healthy Caucasian individuals from Russia, 39 in total and aged about 6 to 90 years, were included as donors. Each donor gave ten milliliters of peripheral blood, collected into EDTA-treated Vacutainer tubes. Ficoll-Paque density-gradient centrifugation was used to isolate PBMCs, with at least 7 million per sample. Trizol reagent was used to extract total RNA from the PBMCs, yielding at least 5 micrograms per sample. Naive CD45RAhigh/CD27high T cell percentages were measured by flow cytometry on a PBMC aliquot from every donor. Results the study describes overall, beyond this receptor: Observed TCR beta diversity per million T cells fell roughly linearly with age, and a significant reduction was already apparent by age about 43. Because donor CMV infection status was unknown, age-related changes in expanded clonotypes were potentially confounded. The long-lived group showed more naive CD4+ T cells, fewer expanded clones and increased TCR diversity than the aged group, suggesting age selection. Because profiling used bulk unsorted PBMCs, naive and antigen-experienced compartments could not be compared conclusively. Total diversity estimates from one million sequenced T cells were considered lower bounds and underestimates. Observed TCR beta diversity correlated strongly with the percentage of naive T cells measured by flow cytometry.

Sequenced material: blood. Recombination connected TRBV20-1 to TRBJ1-5; the best D guess is TRBD1, with 5 bases matching. The clonotype comes from a woman between 40 and 50 years old in good health. The DNA is as follows: TGCAGTCCCCGACAGTCTAATCAGCCCCAGCATTTT. Its translation is CSPRQSNQPQHF.